Listed here are 27 T cell receptor beta chains from one sample, sequenced in a study of blood T cell repertoires in COVID-19. Assay used: immunoSEQ multiplex PCR; TCRdb lists only in-frame clones, some missing. The sample lists 55,000 to 75,000 clones; roughly 88% were seen once. Sequenced sample: peripheral blood. These receptor sequences come from a human donor in a cohort sampled during active COVID-19.

The chain recombines TRBV5-8 with TRBJ1-2, with a possible D match to TRBD1 (5 bases). V lost 4 bases to trimming and J lost 4 bases, with 17 bases between them. From germline, CDR1 is SGHTS and CDR2 YDEGEE. This CDR3 has 15 amino acids. CDR3 bases: TGTGCCAGCAGCCCGAACGACCTGACAGCCTATGGCTACACCTTC. Translating it yields CASSPNDLTAYGYTF. The full variable domain, its missing parts supplied by reference TRBV5-8 and TRBJ1-2, is EAGVTQSPTHLIKTRGQQATLRCSPISGHTSVYWYQQALGLGLQFLLWYDEGEERNRGNFPPRFSGRQFPNYSSELNVNALELEDSALYLCASSPNDLTAYGYTFGSGTRLTVV.

The genes are TRBV28 and TRBJ2-7; 8 bases line up with TRBD2. The trim removed 6 bases at V and 2 bases at J, leaving 3 bases unmatched. The V gene's germline CDR1 is MDHEN and CDR2 SYDVKM. This CDR3 has 13 amino acids. The CDR3 is CASRGTRAYEQYF. The CDR3, as DNA: TGTGCCAGCAGGGGGACTAGAGCCTACGAGCAGTACTTC.

The CDR3 protein is CASSYLLDRAYNEQFF. The CDR3 coding sequence is TGTGCCAGCAGCTACCTCCTGGACAGGGCCTACAATGAGCAGTTCTTC. This chain connects TRBV7-9 to TRBJ2-1, with 8 bases matching TRBD1. V gave up 4 bases and J gave up 2 bases; unmatched junction bases: 7. This CDR3 contains 16 residues. The germline V gene has CDR1 SEHNR and CDR2 FQNEAQ (reference sequence).

The chain uses TRBV12-3 or TRBV12-4 and TRBJ2-1; D is ambiguous. The CDR3 has 12 amino acids. Trimming removed 6 bases from V and 5 bases from J, with 8 bases in between. CDR3 loop: CASSRLNNEQFF. As DNA, the CDR3 is TGTGCCAGCAGCCGACTCAACAATGAGCAGTTCTTC.

The chain joins TRBV2 to TRBJ1-5, with 9 bases lining up with TRBD1. Unmatched junction bases numbered 9, after V lost 7 bases and J lost 5 bases. The CDR3 runs to 15 residues. The germline V gene encodes CDR1 SNHLY and CDR2 FYNNEI. CDR3 region: CASTPGQGYDQPQHF. Here the CDR3 DNA reads TGTGCCAGCACCCCGGGACAGGGCTACGATCAGCCCCAGCATTTT. Together with reference TRBV2 and TRBJ1-5, the CDR3 gives the full variable domain: EPEVTQTPSHQVTQMGQEVILRCVPISNHLYFYWYRQILGQKVEFLVSFYNNEISEKSEIFDDQFSVERPDGSNFTLKIRSTKLEDSAMYFCASTPGQGYDQPQHFGDGTRLSIL.

V usage is TRBV29-1 and J usage is TRBJ2-7; TRBD2 is a possible D gene (5 bases). The germline CDR1 and CDR2 sequences are SQVTM and ANQGSEA. V gave up 5 bases and J gave up 3 bases, with 11 bases separating them. CDR3 length: 12 residues. The CDR3, as DNA: TGCAGCGTTTACGGGATTGGCTACGAGCAGTACTTC. This sequence encodes CSVYGIGYEQYF.

This clone was counted once. V is TRBV6-2 or TRBV6-3 and J is TRBJ1-5; 8 nucleotides match TRBD1. Germline V CDR1 and CDR2: MNHEY, SVGEGT. V was pared by 2 bases and J by 14 bases, with 8 bases of the junction left unmatched. This CDR3 region has 13 residues. The CDR3 DNA reads TGTGCCAGCAGTTACCCTGCAGGGGGCGAGAAGCATTTT. It translates to CASSYPAGGEKHF.

Turning to this clone: The junction does not match germline at one end; this may be a read error. The genes are TRBV19 and TRBJ2-1; D possibly corresponds to TRBD2 (5 bases). CDR1 is LNHDA, CDR2 SQIVND, per germline (reference sequence). The CDR3 runs to 13 residues. The CDR3 sequence is CASCIGGTNEQFF. In DNA, the CDR3 is TGTGCCAGTTGTATAGGAGGTACCAATGAGCAGTTCTTC.

In this sample, this clone turned up once. The genes are TRBV28 and TRBJ2-3; the match to TRBD2 covers 13 bases. The V gene end was trimmed by 7 bases and the J gene end by 2 bases; junction bases not matched to a gene: 6. CDR1 and CDR2 (germline): MDHEN, SYDVKM. The CDR3 consists of 16 residues. The CDR3 coding sequence is TGTGCCAGCACCCCGGGACTAGCGGGGTTCACAGATACGCAGTATTTT. Translated: CASTPGLAGFTDTQYF.

The gene calls are TRBV15 and TRBJ2-7; the D gene is possibly TRBD2 (6 bases). V was clipped by 5 bases and J by 6 bases, with 20 bases between them. The germline CDR1 and CDR2 sequences are LNHNV and YYDKDF (reference sequence). This CDR3 has 15 residues. CDR3 sequence: CATSHTGVGYGEQYF. The CDR3 DNA follows: TGTGCCACCAGCCATACGGGGGTTGGTTACGGCGAGCAGTACTTC.

The chain has TRBV5-5 and TRBJ2-1; tentative D call: TRBD2 (6 bases). V dropped 4 bases and J dropped 9 bases, with 11 bases sitting between them. This CDR3 comprises 12 residues. Germline CDR1 is SGHKS and CDR2 is YYEKEE (reference sequence). The CDR3 is CASSRTSSEQFF. The CDR3 DNA sequence: TGTGCCAGCAGCCGTACTAGCTCTGAGCAGTTCTTC.

This clone was seen just once. The chain couples TRBV21-1 to TRBJ2-7; TRBD1, the D gene given by the table, was not confirmed from the DNA. TRBV21-1 is designated a pseudogene. The length of the CDR3 is 21 residues. The CDR3 loop is CASSKPRIPTTGTGPSYEQYF. The CDR3 nucleotides are TGTGCCAGCAGCAAACCACGGATCCCGACAACCGGGACAGGACCGTCCTACGAGCAGTACTTC.

The J gene is TRBJ1-2, the V gene TRBV6-5, with TRBD1 matching over 8 bases. From germline, CDR1 is MNHEY and CDR2 SVGAGI. The CDR3 has 13 residues. Germline trimming cut 6 bases from V and 8 bases from J; bases unmatched to any gene: 8. The CDR3 sequence: CASRLGQGKGYTF. CDR3 coding DNA: TGTGCCAGCAGACTCGGACAGGGAAAAGGCTACACCTTC.

J is TRBJ1-1 and V is TRBV7-2; no clear D gene. The CDR3 spans 14 residues. Trimming pared 1 base from V and 2 bases from J, leaving 8 bases between. From germline, CDR1 is SGHTA and CDR2 FQGNSA. As DNA, the CDR3 is TGTGCCAGCAGCTTAGAACAGATTAACACTGAAGCTTTCTTT. Translation gives CASSLEQINTEAFF.

The chain has TRBV7-9 and TRBJ2-1, with 11 bases matching TRBD2. The CDR3 has 16 residues. Germline CDR1 is SEHNR and CDR2 is FQNEAQ (reference sequence). The ends lost 6 bases at V and 4 bases at J; junction bases unmatched: 8. DNA of the CDR3: TGTGCCAGCAGTTCGGGACTAGCGGACCCTTACAATGAGCAGTTCTTC. This gives the protein CASSSGLADPYNEQFF.

This chain uses TRBV5-1 with TRBJ1-4; TRBD1 might be the D (5 bases). The CDR3 spans 14 residues. V was shortened by 5 bases and J by 3 bases, with 11 bases between the two germline ends. Germline lookup yields CDR1 SGHRS and CDR2 YFSETQ. The CDR3: CASRSWGPNEKLFF. The DNA for the CDR3 is TGCGCCAGCAGGTCGTGGGGCCCTAATGAAAAACTGTTTTTT.

The gene calls are TRBV5-1 and TRBJ1-4, with a weak D call TRBD1 (6 bases). The V gene's germline CDR1 is SGHRS and CDR2 YFSETQ. This CDR3 is built from 13 residues. Trimming took off 4 bases at V and 8 bases at J, with 12 bases between the two ends. The CDR3 loop reads CASSRDNREKLFF. CDR3 DNA sequence: TGCGCCAGCAGCAGGGACAATAGGGAAAAACTGTTTTTT.

The chain employs TRBV2 and TRBJ1-2, with D possibly TRBD1 on 6 matching bases. The germline gives CDR1 SNHLY, CDR2 FYNNEI. V dropped 3 bases and J dropped 4 bases, with 18 bases sitting between them. The CDR3 extends over 16 amino acids. As DNA, the CDR3 is TGTGCCAGCAGTGAGCTGGATACAGGGCAAGGCTATGGCTACACCTTC. It specifies CASSELDTGQGYGYTF.

The chain employs TRBV4-3 and TRBJ2-7; D perhaps matches TRBD2 (6 bases). CDR1 is LGHNA and CDR2 is YSLEER in the germline V gene. Trimming cost V 0 bases and J 3 bases, with 12 bases left between them. The CDR3 has 15 amino acids. This CDR3 reads CASSQETGEDYEQYF. The CDR3 DNA follows: TGCGCCAGCAGCCAAGAAACGGGGGAGGACTACGAGCAGTACTTC.

The chain couples TRBV5-1 to TRBJ2-3; perhaps TRBD1 as D (5 bases). There are 15 residues in the CDR3. Germline assignment: CDR1 SGHRS and CDR2 YFSETQ. V lost 0 bases to trimming and J lost 7 bases, with 15 bases between them. CDR3 sequence: CASSLADTPVYTQYF. CDR3 in DNA: TGCGCCAGCAGCTTGGCGGACACACCAGTATATACGCAGTATTTT.

The CDR3 sequence: CASSLTGVNYGYTF. The CDR3 DNA follows: TGTGCCAGCAGTTTGACAGGGGTTAACTATGGCTACACCTTC. This sequence joins TRBV27 and TRBJ1-2; 8 positions match TRBD1. With 3 bases clipped from V and 1 base from J, the junction kept 1 base outside the gene matches. This CDR3 has 14 amino acids. CDR1 and CDR2 from the germline V gene are MNHEY and SMNVEV (reference sequence).

The sample holds one count of this clone. The rearrangement joins TRBV19 to TRBJ2-1; D unclear. Germline V gene lookup returns CDR1 LNHDA and CDR2 SQIVND (reference sequence). The CDR3 spans 14 residues. Trimming took off 0 bases at V and 3 bases at J, with 6 bases between the two ends. Written as DNA, the CDR3 is TGTGCCAGTAGTATAGAGGCAGGCTACAATGAGCAGTTCTTC. The encoded protein is CASSIEAGYNEQFF. Drawing the rest from reference TRBV19 and TRBJ2-1, the complete variable domain is DGGITQSPKYLFRKEGQNVTLSCEQNLNHDAMYWYRQDPGQGLRLIYYSQIVNDFQKGDIAEGYSVSREKKESFPLTVTSAQKNPTAFYLCASSIEAGYNEQFFGPGTRLTVL.

The chain is built from TRBV6-2 or TRBV6-3 and TRBJ2-1; D may be TRBD2 (6 bases). Trimming took 4 bases from V and 6 from J, leaving 10 bases between them. The CDR3 consists of 13 residues. CDR1 and CDR2 (germline): MNHEY, SVGEGT. For the CDR3, the DNA is TGTGCCAGCAGTTGGGAGACTAGCAATGAGCAGTTCTTC. Translated: CASSWETSNEQFF.

The count of this clone is one. The V call is TRBV5-1, the J call TRBJ2-7; tentatively, D is TRBD1 (5 bases). From germline, CDR1 is SGHRS and CDR2 YFSETQ. The CDR3 length is 12 residues. V dropped 2 bases and J dropped 3 bases, with 6 bases sitting between them. The CDR3 DNA sequence: TGCGCCAGCAGCTTCGACAGCTACGAGCAGTACTTC. Amino acids: CASSFDSYEQYF. The full variable domain, with the rest looked up from reference TRBV5-1 and TRBJ2-7, is KAGVTQTPRYLIKTRGQQVTLSCSPISGHRSVSWYQQTPGQGLQFLFEYFSETQRNKGNFPGRFSGRQFSNSRSEMNVSTLELGDSALYLCASSFDSYEQYFGPGTRLTVT.

The chain links TRBV6-2 or TRBV6-3 to TRBJ2-7, with D tentatively TRBD2 (5 bases). Trimming took 6 bases from V and 2 from J, leaving 11 bases between them. The CDR3 totals 13 residues. Germline values: CDR1 MNHEY, CDR2 SVGEGT. The CDR3 nucleotides read TGTGCCAGCAGCTTTAGCGCACCCTACGAGCAGTACTTC. It specifies CASSFSAPYEQYF.

The J gene is TRBJ2-7, the V gene TRBV18, with D perhaps TRBD1 (5 bases). The CDR3 covers 14 residues. V was shortened by 3 bases and J by 5 bases, with 14 bases between the two germline ends. Germline V gene data show CDR1 as KGHSH and CDR2 as LQKENI. The CDR3 nucleotides read TGTGCCAGCTCACCCGGGCAGGGTACAAACGAGCAGTACTTC. Translated, it gives CASSPGQGTNEQYF.

The rearrangement links TRBV6-5 to TRBJ1-4; 9 positions agree with TRBD1. J gave up 6 bases and V 6 bases, and 5 bases lay outside the gene matches. Germline CDR1 is MNHEY and CDR2 is SVGAGI. The CDR3 extends over 14 amino acids. The CDR3 DNA sequence: TGTGCCAGCAGCACAGGGGGCGTGGATGAAAAACTGTTTTTT. Protein sequence: CASSTGGVDEKLFF.